One sample yielded the 19 T cell receptor beta chains listed below, sequenced in a study of shared clonotypes between healthy human individuals. TCRdb's table, derived via immunoSEQ multiplex PCR, lists solely in-frame clones and lacks some. This sample has about 490,000 clones; 70% to 80% occur once, and the top ten carry about an eighth. What was sequenced was PBMCs. Receptors were obtained from a woman aged 40-49 years in good health. Some clones in this sample may be carry-over from other donors' samples.

With regard to this clone: This CDR3 is also generated by other DNA sequences in the sample. The CDR3 protein is CASSLLQGGTEAFF. DNA for the CDR3: TGTGCCAGCAGTTTATTACAGGGTGGCACTGAAGCTTTCTTT. The V gene is TRBV28, the J gene TRBJ1-1, with D maybe TRBD1 (6 bases). Looked up from germline, CDR1 is MDHEN and CDR2 is SYDVKM. CDR3 length equals 14 residues. Trimming took off 1 base at V and 4 bases at J, with 10 bases between the two ends.

The chain is built from TRBV28 and TRBJ1-4; TRBD1 is a possible D gene (5 bases). The CDR3 is 15 amino acids. CDR1 is MDHEN and CDR2 is SYDVKM in the germline V gene. With 5 bases removed from V and 8 bases from J, the gap between germline ends came to 18 bases. The DNA for the CDR3 is TGTGCCAGCAGTCCCGGGGGGGAAAGTTACGAAAAACTGTTTTTT. Translated, it gives CASSPGGESYEKLFF.

This chain joins TRBV7-9 and TRBJ2-7, with TRBD2 matching over 8 bases. Per germline, CDR1 SEHNR and CDR2 FQNEAQ (reference sequence). The trim removed 7 bases at V and 3 bases at J, leaving 5 bases unmatched. The CDR3 spans 13 residues. The CDR3 coding sequence is TGTGCCAGCAACGGGAGGGGTAGCTACGAGCAGTACTTC. This sequence encodes CASNGRGSYEQYF.

The sample holds a few counts of this clone. This chain joins TRBV18 and TRBJ1-2, with a weak D call TRBD1 (6 bases). V lost 6 bases and J 4 bases, leaving 18 bases between the germline ends. CDR1 is KGHSH and CDR2 is LQKENI in the germline V gene. The CDR3 loop spans 15 amino acids. CDR3 coding DNA: TGTGCCAGCTCGCCGGAACAGGGCGAGAGCTATGGCTACACCTTC. Encoded protein: CASSPEQGESYGYTF.

This clone was detected once. Different DNA sequences within this sample yield the same CDR3. This chain joins TRBV18 and TRBJ2-5, with TRBD2 as a possible D gene (6 bases). The CDR3 is 14 amino acids. CDR1 and CDR2 (germline): KGHSH, LQKENI. Trimming stripped 3 bases from V and 1 base from J, with 9 bases between. The CDR3 loop is CASSPKGGQETQYF. CDR3 in DNA: TGTGCCAGCTCACCCAAGGGAGGCCAAGAGACCCAGTACTTC.

This clone was seen more than once but under ten times. This chain joins TRBV28 and TRBJ1-2; tentatively, D is TRBD1 (6 bases). Germline lookup yields CDR1 MDHEN and CDR2 SYDVKM. The CDR3 extends over 17 amino acids. Trimming took 3 bases from V and 2 from J, leaving 19 bases between them. CDR3 DNA sequence: TGTGCCAGCAGTTTGTTAGGGCTGGGCAGGGGCAACTATGGCTACACCTTC. Amino acids: CASSLLGLGRGNYGYTF.

Only one count was recorded for this clone. The chain carries TRBV28 and TRBJ1-2; D is ambiguous. This CDR3 has 13 amino acids. Trimming shortened V by 7 bases and J by 7 bases, and 16 bases separated the two germline ends. From germline, CDR1 is MDHEN and CDR2 SYDVKM. The CDR3 DNA reads TGTGCCAGCACCCCAGGCCCCCTGTTTGGCTACACCTTC. Its translation is CASTPGPLFGYTF.

This chain connects TRBV28 to TRBJ1-3; D is unclear. Germline V lookup: CDR1 MDHEN, CDR2 SYDVKM. V gave up 1 base and J gave up 1 base, with 5 bases separating them. The CDR3 has 14 residues. CDR3 region: CASSLLQSGNTIYF. The CDR3 DNA follows: TGTGCCAGCAGTTTATTACAGTCTGGAAACACCATATATTTT.

In this sample, this clone turned up a few times. The V gene is TRBV29-1, the J gene TRBJ2-5; 11 bases match TRBD1. The DNA matches TRBJ2-7 better at its end, which makes the J call doubtful. The CDR3 sequence is 14 residues long. Germline V gene lookup returns CDR1 SQVTM and CDR2 ANQGSEA. The DNA for the CDR3 is TGCAGCGTTCTCCCGGGACAGGGGGGATACGAGCAGTACTTC. It translates to CSVLPGQGGYEQYF.

This clone was counted between two and nine times. V usage is TRBV5-4 and J usage is TRBJ2-3; D not resolved. V lost 3 bases, J lost 6 bases, and 8 bases lay in between. Germline CDR1 and CDR2: SGHNT and YYREEE (reference sequence). The CDR3 sequence is 12 residues long. The DNA for the CDR3 is TGTGCCAGCAGCTCCTTGTCCGATACGCAGTATTTT. It specifies CASSSLSDTQYF.

V gene TRBV7-9 combines with J gene TRBJ1-1; 12 positions match TRBD1. The CDR3 consists of 16 residues. V gave up 5 bases and J gave up 3 bases; unmatched junction bases: 7. CDR1 and CDR2 from the germline V gene are SEHNR and FQNEAQ (reference sequence). The CDR3 nucleotides read TGTGCCAGCAGCAGGGGACAGGGGGCCGTCGACACTGAAGCTTTCTTT. Protein: CASSRGQGAVDTEAFF. The full variable domain, rest sourced from reference TRBV7-9 and TRBJ1-1, is DTGVSQNPRHKITKRGQNVTFRCDPISEHNRLYWYRQTLGQGPEFLTYFQNEAQLEKSRLLSDRFSAERPKGSFSTLEIQRTEQGDSAMYLCASSRGQGAVDTEAFFGQGTRLTVV.

This chain connects TRBV15 to TRBJ1-5; D possibly corresponds to TRBD1 (5 bases). Germline V gives CDR1 LNHNV, CDR2 YYDKDF (reference sequence). V dropped 4 bases and J dropped 2 bases, with 9 bases sitting between them. This CDR3 has 14 residues. The CDR3 nucleotides are TGTGCCACCAGCATGCTCAGGGGCAATCAGCCCCAGCATTTT. Its translation is CATSMLRGNQPQHF.

Ten or more counts support this clone. This chain links TRBV30 with TRBJ2-5; 9 bases are shared with TRBD1. The DNA end is a closer match to TRBJ2-7, so the J assignment may be wrong. Germline loops: CDR1 GTSNPN, CDR2 SVGIG (reference sequence). The CDR3 has 14 residues. For the CDR3, the DNA is TGTGCCTGGAGTAAGGGGGGACAGGGTTACGAGCAGTACTTC. Amino acids: CAWSKGGQGYEQYF.

The V gene is TRBV19, the J gene TRBJ2-5; TRBD2 matches at 9 bases. J lost 0 bases, V lost 3 bases, and 5 bases had no gene match. Germline V lookup: CDR1 LNHDA, CDR2 SQIVND (reference sequence). This CDR3 is 16 amino acids long. As DNA, the CDR3 is TGTGCCAGTAGTATCGGGCTAGCGGGAAACCAAGAGACCCAGTACTTC. Protein sequence: CASSIGLAGNQETQYF. The complete variable domain, with remaining parts taken from reference TRBV19 and TRBJ2-5, reads DGGITQSPKYLFRKEGQNVTLSCEQNLNHDAMYWYRQDPGQGLRLIYYSQIVNDFQKGDIAEGYSVSREKKESFPLTVTSAQKNPTAFYLCASSIGLAGNQETQYFGPGTRLLVL.

The rearrangement links TRBV28 to TRBJ1-2; D uncertain. This CDR3 is 15 amino acids long. With 5 bases removed from V and 4 bases from J, the gap between germline ends came to 17 bases. Germline-derived CDR1 and CDR2 are MDHEN and SYDVKM. CDR3 amino acids: CASSLPRKAGYGYTF. Written as DNA, the CDR3 is TGTGCCAGCAGTCTCCCCAGAAAGGCTGGCTATGGCTACACCTTC.

This CDR3 reads CASSPRLAGTDTQYF. The CDR3 nucleotides read TGTGCCAGCTCACCACGACTAGCGGGTACAGATACGCAGTATTTT. The genes are TRBV18 and TRBJ2-3; 10 bases are shared with TRBD2. The trim removed 1 base at V and 3 bases at J, leaving 1 base unmatched. The CDR3 sequence is 15 residues long. Germline V gene sequence: CDR1 KGHSH, CDR2 LQKENI.

The chain is built from TRBV7-7 and TRBJ2-2; 14 bases are a match to TRBD2. CDR3 size: 16 residues. V dropped 5 bases and J dropped 10; count of bases not matched to a gene: 9. Germline CDR1 SSHAT, CDR2 FNYEAQ (reference sequence). The CDR3 loop is CASSTPGLAGAAELFF. CDR3 DNA sequence: TGTGCCAGCAGCACGCCGGGACTAGCGGGAGCCGCGGAGCTGTTTTTT.

The genes are TRBV5-5 and TRBJ2-1; the match to TRBD2 covers 13 bases. From germline, CDR1 is SGHKS and CDR2 YYEKEE (reference sequence). Losses at the gene ends were 0 bases for V and 8 bases for J; bases not matched to a gene: 8. The CDR3 consists of 17 residues. The CDR3 nucleotides are TGTGCCAGCAGCTTGGGTGGACTAGCGGGAGTAGTCTATGAGCAGTTCTTC. Translation: CASSLGGLAGVVYEQFF.

The chain employs TRBV11-2 and TRBJ2-3; D gene unclear. Germline values: CDR1 SGHAT, CDR2 FQNNGV. The V end lost 1 base, the J end lost 4 bases, and 24 bases lay between the germline ends. CDR3 size: 19 residues. DNA of the CDR3: TGTGCCAGCAGCTTAGTTAGAGACTCCCTTGCATCGAGGTCAGATACGCAGTATTTT. This sequence encodes CASSLVRDSLASRSDTQYF.